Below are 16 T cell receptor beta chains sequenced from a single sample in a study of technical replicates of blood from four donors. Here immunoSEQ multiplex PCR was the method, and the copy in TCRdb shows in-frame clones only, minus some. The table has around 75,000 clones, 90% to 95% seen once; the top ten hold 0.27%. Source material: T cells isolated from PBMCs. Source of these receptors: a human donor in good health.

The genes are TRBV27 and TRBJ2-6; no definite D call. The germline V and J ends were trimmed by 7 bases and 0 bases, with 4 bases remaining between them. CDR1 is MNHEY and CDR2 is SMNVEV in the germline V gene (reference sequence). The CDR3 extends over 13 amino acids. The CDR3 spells CASTNSGANVLTF. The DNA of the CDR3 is TGTGCCAGCACTAACTCTGGGGCCAACGTCCTGACTTTC.

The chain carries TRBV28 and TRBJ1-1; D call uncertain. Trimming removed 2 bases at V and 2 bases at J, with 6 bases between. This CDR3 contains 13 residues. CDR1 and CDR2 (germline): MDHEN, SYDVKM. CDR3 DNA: TGTGCCAGCAGTTTAGAGAGAAACACTGAAGCTTTCTTT. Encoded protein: CASSLERNTEAFF.

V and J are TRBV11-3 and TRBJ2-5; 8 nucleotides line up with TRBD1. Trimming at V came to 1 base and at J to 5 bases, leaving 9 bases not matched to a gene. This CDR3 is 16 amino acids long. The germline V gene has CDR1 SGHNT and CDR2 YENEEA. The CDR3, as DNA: TGTGCCAGCAGCTTAGGACCGAGACAGGGGCTTGAGACCCAGTACTTC. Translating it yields CASSLGPRQGLETQYF.

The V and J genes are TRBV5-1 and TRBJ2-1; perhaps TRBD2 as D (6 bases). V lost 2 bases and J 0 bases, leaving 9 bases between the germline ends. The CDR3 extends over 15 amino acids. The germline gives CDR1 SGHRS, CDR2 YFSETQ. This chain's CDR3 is CASSFSGHSYNEQFF. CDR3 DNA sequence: TGCGCCAGCAGCTTTAGCGGCCACTCCTACAATGAGCAGTTCTTC. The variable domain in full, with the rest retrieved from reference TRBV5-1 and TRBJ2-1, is KAGVTQTPRYLIKTRGQQVTLSCSPISGHRSVSWYQQTPGQGLQFLFEYFSETQRNKGNFPGRFSGRQFSNSRSEMNVSTLELGDSALYLCASSFSGHSYNEQFFGPGTRLTVL.

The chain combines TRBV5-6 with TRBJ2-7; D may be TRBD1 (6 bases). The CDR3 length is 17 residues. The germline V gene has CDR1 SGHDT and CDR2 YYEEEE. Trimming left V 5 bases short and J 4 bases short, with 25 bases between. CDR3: CASSPGTRGWDEYEQYF. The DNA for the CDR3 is TGTGCCAGCAGTCCCGGGACACGAGGATGGGACGAGTACGAGCAGTACTTC. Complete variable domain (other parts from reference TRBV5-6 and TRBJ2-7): DAGVTQSPTHLIKTRGQQVTLRCSPKSGHDTVSWYQQALGQGPQFIFQYYEEEERQRGNFPDRFSGHQFPNYSSELNVNALLLGDSALYLCASSPGTRGWDEYEQYFGPGTRLTVT.

The CDR3 reads CASSPRTYQETQYF. The CDR3 DNA sequence: TGCGCCAGCAGCCCACGGACATACCAAGAGACCCAGTACTTC. The chain carries TRBV5-1 and TRBJ2-5, with D perhaps matching TRBD1 (5 bases). The length of the CDR3 is 14 residues. Germline V lookup: CDR1 SGHRS, CDR2 YFSETQ. The V end lost 4 bases, the J end lost 0 bases, and 10 bases lay between the germline ends.

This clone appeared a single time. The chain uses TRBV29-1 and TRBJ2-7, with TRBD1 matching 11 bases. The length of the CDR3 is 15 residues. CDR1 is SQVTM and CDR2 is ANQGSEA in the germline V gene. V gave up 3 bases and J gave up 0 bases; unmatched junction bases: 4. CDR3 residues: CSVDGTGGTSYEQYF. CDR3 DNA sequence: TGCAGCGTTGACGGGACAGGGGGAACCTCCTACGAGCAGTACTTC.

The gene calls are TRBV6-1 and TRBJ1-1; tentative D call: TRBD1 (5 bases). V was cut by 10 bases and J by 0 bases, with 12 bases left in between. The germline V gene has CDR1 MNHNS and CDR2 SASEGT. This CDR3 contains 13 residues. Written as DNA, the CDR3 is TGTGCCACCCAACAGGTCTTGAACACTGAAGCTTTCTTT. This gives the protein CATQQVLNTEAFF.

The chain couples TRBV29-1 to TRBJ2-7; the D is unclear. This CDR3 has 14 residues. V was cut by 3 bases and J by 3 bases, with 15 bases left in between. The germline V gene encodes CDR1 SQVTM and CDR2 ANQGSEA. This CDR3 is CSVEGISERYEQYF. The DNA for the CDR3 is TGCAGCGTTGAGGGTATTTCAGAGCGCTACGAGCAGTACTTC.

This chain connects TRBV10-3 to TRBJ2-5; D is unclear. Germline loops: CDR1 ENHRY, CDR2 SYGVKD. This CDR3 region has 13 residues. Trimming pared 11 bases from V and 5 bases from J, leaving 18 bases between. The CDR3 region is CASSGFEEETQYF. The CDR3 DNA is TGTGCCTCTTCGGGTTTCGAAGAGGAGACCCAGTACTTC.

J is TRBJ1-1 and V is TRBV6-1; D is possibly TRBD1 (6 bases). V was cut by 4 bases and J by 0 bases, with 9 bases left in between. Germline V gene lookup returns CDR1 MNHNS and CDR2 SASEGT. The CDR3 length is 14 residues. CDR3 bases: TGTGCCAGCAGTGTTGGGGGCGTGAACACTGAAGCTTTCTTT. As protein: CASSVGGVNTEAFF.

In nucleotides, the CDR3 is TGTGCCAGCAGTTCGGCAGGTAACTCCTACGAGCAGTACTTC. Translated: CASSSAGNSYEQYF. The chain links TRBV27 to TRBJ2-7, with D hard to call. Germline lookup yields CDR1 MNHEY and CDR2 SMNVEV (reference sequence). The CDR3 contains 14 residues. Trimming removed 4 bases from V and 0 bases from J, with 10 bases in between.

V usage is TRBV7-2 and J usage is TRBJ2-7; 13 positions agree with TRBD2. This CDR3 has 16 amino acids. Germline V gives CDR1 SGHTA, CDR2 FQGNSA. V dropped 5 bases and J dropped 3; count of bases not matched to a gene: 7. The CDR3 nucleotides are TGTGCCAGCAGCCCAGGACTAGCGGGAGTACGCTACGAGCAGTACTTC. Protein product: CASSPGLAGVRYEQYF.

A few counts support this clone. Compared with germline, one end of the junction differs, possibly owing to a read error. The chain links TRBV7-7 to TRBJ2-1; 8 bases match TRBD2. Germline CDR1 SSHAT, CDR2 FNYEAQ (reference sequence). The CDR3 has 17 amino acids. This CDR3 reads CASSLEGGGSSYNEQFF. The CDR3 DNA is TGTGCTAGCAGCTTAGAGGGCGGGGGGAGCTCCTACAATGAGCAGTTCTTC.

CDR3 residues: CASSKVSGSTDTQYF. DNA for the CDR3: TGTGCCAGCAGTAAAGTCTCGGGATCCACAGATACGCAGTATTTT. The V and J genes are TRBV5-4 and TRBJ2-3; D possibly corresponds to TRBD2 (5 bases). The germline V gene has CDR1 SGHNT and CDR2 YYREEE (reference sequence). Trimming removed 5 bases at V and 2 bases at J, with 15 bases between. The CDR3 covers 15 residues.

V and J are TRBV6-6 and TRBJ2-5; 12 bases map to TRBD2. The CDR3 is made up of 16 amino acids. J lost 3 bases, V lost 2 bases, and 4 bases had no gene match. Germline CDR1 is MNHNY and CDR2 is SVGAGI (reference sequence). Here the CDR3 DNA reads TGTGCCAGCAGTTACCGGACTAGCGGGACGAAAGAGACCCAGTACTTC. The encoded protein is CASSYRTSGTKETQYF.